The source of this T cell receptor beta chain is a study of cytomegalovirus exposure and HLA in healthy donors. As for the study in general: Both the approximately 120 validation repertoires and the 600 to 750 first-cohort repertoires used the same platform, as reported by a later analysis.

The V gene's germline CDR1 is SGHRS and CDR2 YFSETQ. Unmatched junction bases numbered 1, after V lost 2 bases and J lost 0 bases. The CDR3 contains 15 residues. With respect to this clone: The target antigen is unknown.

Study-wide points: Altogether, about 160 TCR beta chains were recorded as cytomegalovirus-associated. Per published reports, the classifier diagnosed cytomegalovirus status with high specificity and sensitivity. Confirmation in vitro established that three CMV-associated chains were specific for CMV antigens.

Sequencing used immunoSEQ multiplex PCR; TCRdb keeps in-frame clones, though not all of them. The sample lists some 110,000 clones, around 85% occurring once. The sequenced sample consisted of PBMCs. The receptor comes from a man between 18 and 35 years old in good health and CMV-seropositive. The gene calls are TRBV5-1 and TRBJ2-2; 7 positions agree with TRBD1. CDR3 residues: CASSFGQANTGELFF. CDR3 bases: TGCGCCAGCAGCTTTGGACAGGCGAACACCGGGGAGCTGTTTTTT.